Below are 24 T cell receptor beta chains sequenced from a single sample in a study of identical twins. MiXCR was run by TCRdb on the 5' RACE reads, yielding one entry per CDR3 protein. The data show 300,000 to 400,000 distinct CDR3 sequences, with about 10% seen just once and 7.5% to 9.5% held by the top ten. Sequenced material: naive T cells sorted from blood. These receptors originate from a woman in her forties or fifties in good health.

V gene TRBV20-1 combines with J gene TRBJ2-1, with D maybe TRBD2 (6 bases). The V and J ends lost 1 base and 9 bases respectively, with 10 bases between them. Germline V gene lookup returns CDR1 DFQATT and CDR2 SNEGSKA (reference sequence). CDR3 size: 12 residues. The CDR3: CSARGDFSEQFF. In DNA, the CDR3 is TGCAGTGCTAGAGGGGACTTTTCTGAGCAGTTCTTC.

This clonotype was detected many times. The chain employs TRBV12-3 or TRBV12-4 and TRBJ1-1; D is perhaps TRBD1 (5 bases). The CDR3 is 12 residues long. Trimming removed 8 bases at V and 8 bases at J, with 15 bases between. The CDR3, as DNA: TGTGCCAGCCCCACCGGGACTTCGGAAGCTTTCTTT. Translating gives CASPTGTSEAFF.

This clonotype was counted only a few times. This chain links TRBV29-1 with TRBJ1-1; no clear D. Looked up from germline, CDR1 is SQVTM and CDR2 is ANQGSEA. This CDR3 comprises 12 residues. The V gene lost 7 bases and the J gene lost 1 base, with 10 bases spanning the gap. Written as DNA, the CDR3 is TGCAGCGCTGGAAGACAGAACACTGAAGCTTTCTTT. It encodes CSAGRQNTEAFF.

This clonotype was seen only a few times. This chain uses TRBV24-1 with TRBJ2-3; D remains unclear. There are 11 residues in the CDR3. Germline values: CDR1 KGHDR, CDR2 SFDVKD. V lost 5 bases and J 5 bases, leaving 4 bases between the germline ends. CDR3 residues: CATSVKDTQYF. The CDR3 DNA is TGTGCCACCAGTGTCAAAGATACGCAGTATTTT.

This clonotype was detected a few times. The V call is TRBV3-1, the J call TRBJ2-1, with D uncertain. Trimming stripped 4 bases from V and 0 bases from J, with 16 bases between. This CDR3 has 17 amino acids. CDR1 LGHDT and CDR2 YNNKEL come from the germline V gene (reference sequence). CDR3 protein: CASSPGPLESSYNEQFF. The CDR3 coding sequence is TGTGCCAGCAGCCCTGGACCCCTGGAAAGCTCCTACAATGAGCAGTTCTTC.

Here the CDR3 reads CASSFNGGVTDTQYF. The DNA for the CDR3 is TGCGCCAGCAGCTTTAACGGGGGGGTCACAGATACGCAGTATTTT. The rearrangement joins TRBV5-1 to TRBJ2-3, with 8 bases lining up with TRBD2. This CDR3 region has 15 residues. The ends lost 2 bases at V and 2 bases at J; junction bases unmatched: 4. Germline V gene data show CDR1 as SGHRS and CDR2 as YFSETQ.

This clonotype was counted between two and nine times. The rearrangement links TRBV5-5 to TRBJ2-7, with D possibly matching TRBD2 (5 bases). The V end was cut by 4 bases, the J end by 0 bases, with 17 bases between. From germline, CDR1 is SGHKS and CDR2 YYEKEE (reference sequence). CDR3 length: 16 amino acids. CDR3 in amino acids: CASSLRPGKISYEQYV. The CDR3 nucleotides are TGTGCCAGCAGCCTAAGGCCGGGAAAAATCTCCTACGAGCAGTACGTC.

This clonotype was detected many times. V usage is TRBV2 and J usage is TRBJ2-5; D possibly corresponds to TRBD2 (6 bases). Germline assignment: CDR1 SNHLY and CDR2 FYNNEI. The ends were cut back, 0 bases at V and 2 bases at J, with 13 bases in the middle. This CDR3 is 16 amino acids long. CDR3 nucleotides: TGTGCCAGCAGTGAAGCGCAGGCTAGCGTGCAAGAGACCCAGTACTTC. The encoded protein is CASSEAQASVQETQYF.

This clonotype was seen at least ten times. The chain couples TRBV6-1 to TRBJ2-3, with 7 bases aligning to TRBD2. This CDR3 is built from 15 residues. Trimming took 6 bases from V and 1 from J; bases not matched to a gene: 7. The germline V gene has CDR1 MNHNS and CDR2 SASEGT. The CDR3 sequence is CASSLGLVGTDTQYF. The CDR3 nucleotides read TGTGCCAGCAGCCTCGGACTAGTGGGCACAGATACGCAGTATTTT.

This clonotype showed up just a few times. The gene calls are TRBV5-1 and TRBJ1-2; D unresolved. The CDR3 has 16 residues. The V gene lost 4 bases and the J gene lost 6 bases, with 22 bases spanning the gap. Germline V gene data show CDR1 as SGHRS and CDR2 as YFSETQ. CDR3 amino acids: CASSPNPQGLYDGYTF. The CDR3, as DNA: TGCGCCAGCAGCCCGAATCCACAAGGGCTTTATGATGGCTACACCTTC. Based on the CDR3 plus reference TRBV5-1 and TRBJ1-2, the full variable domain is KAGVTQTPRYLIKTRGQQVTLSCSPISGHRSVSWYQQTPGQGLQFLFEYFSETQRNKGNFPGRFSGRQFSNSRSEMNVSTLELGDSALYLCASSPNPQGLYDGYTFGSGTRLTVV.

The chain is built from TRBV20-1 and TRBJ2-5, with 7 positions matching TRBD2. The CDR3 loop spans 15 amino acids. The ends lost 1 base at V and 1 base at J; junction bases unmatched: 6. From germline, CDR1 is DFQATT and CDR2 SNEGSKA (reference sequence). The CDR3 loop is CSARAVGGSQETQYF. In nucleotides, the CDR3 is TGCAGTGCTAGAGCCGTCGGCGGGAGCCAAGAGACCCAGTACTTC.

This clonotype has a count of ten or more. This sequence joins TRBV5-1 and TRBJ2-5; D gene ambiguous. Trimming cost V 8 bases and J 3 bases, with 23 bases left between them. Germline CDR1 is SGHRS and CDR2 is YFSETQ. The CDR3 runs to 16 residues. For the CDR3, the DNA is TGCGCCAGTACCCCCCTCGAGAGAACCTACAAAGAGACCCAGTACTTC. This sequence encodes CASTPLERTYKETQYF.

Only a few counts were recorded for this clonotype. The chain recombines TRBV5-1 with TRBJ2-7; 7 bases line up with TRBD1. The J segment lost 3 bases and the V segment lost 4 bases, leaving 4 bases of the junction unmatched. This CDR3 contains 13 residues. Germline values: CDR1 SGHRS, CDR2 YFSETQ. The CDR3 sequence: CASSVGGYYEQYF. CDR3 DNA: TGCGCCAGCAGCGTAGGGGGCTACTACGAGCAGTACTTC. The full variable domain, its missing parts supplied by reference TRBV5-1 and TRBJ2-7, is KAGVTQTPRYLIKTRGQQVTLSCSPISGHRSVSWYQQTPGQGLQFLFEYFSETQRNKGNFPGRFSGRQFSNSRSEMNVSTLELGDSALYLCASSVGGYYEQYFGPGTRLTVT.

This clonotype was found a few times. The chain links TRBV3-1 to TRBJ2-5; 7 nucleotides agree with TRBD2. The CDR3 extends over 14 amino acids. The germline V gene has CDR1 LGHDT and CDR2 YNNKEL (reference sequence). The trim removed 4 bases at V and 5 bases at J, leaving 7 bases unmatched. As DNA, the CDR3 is TGTGCCAGCAGCCCCCGGACTAGTTCGGAGACCCAGTACTTC. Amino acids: CASSPRTSSETQYF.

The DNA of the CDR3 is TGTGCCAGCAGATTCGGGGCAGATACGCAGTATTTT. It is translated as CASRFGADTQYF. The chain uses TRBV6-6 and TRBJ2-3; D may be TRBD2 (5 bases). Germline loops: CDR1 MNHNY, CDR2 SVGAGI (reference sequence). This CDR3 contains 12 residues. The V end lost 6 bases, the J end lost 4 bases, and 8 bases lay between the germline ends.

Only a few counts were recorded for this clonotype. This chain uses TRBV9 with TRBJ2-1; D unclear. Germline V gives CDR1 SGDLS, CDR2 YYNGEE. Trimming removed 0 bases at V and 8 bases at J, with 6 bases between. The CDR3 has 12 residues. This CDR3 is CASSVAQDEQFF. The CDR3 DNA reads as TGTGCCAGCAGCGTAGCTCAGGATGAGCAGTTCTTC. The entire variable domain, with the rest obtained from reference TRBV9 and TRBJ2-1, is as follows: DSGVTQTPKHLITATGQRVTLRCSPRSGDLSVYWYQQSLDQGLQFLIQYYNGEERAKGNILERFSAQQFPDLHSELNLSSLELGDSALYFCASSVAQDEQFFGPGTRLTVL.

CDR3 loop: CASRQALPTYEQYF. In DNA, the CDR3 is TGCGCCAGCAGACAAGCGCTCCCAACCTACGAGCAGTACTTC. The chain couples TRBV5-1 to TRBJ2-7; D not resolved. V dropped 5 bases and J dropped 2 bases, with 14 bases sitting between them. CDR1 is SGHRS and CDR2 is YFSETQ in the germline V gene. There are 14 residues in the CDR3.

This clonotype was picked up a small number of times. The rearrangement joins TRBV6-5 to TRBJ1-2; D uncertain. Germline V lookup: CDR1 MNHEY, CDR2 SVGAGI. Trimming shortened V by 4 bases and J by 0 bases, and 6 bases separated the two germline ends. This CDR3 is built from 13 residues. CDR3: CASSWSANYGYTF. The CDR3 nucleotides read TGTGCCAGCAGTTGGAGCGCTAACTATGGCTACACCTTC.

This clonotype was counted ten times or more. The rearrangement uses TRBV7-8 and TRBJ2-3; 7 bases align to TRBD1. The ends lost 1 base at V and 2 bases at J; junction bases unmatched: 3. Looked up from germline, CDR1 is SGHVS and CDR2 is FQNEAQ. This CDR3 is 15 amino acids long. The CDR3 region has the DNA TGTGCCAGCAGCTTAGGGGACAGTGACACAGATACGCAGTATTTT. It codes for CASSLGDSDTDTQYF.

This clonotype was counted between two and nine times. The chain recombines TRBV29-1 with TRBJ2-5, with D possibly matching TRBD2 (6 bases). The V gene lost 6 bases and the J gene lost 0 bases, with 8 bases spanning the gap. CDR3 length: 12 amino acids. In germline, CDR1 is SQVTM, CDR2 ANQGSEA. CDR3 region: CSVERDQETQYF. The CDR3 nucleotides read TGCAGCGTCGAGCGGGACCAAGAGACCCAGTACTTC.

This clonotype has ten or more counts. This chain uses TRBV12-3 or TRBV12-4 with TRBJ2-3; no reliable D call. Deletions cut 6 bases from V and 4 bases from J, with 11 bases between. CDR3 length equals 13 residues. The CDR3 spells CASSQAWADTQYF. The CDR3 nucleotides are TGTGCCAGCAGCCAAGCGTGGGCAGATACGCAGTATTTT.

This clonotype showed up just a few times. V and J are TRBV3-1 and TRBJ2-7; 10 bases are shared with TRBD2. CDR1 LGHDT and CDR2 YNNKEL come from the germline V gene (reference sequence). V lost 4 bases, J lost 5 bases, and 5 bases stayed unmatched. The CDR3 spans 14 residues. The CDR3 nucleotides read TGTGCCAGCAGCCCTAGCGGGAGATCGGACGAGCAGTACTTC. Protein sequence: CASSPSGRSDEQYF.

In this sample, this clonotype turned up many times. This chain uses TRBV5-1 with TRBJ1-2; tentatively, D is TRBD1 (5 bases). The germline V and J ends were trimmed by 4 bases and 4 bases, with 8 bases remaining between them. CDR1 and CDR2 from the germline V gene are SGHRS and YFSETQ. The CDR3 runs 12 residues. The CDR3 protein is CASSVDIYGYTF. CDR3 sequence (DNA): TGCGCCAGCAGCGTGGACATCTATGGCTACACCTTC.

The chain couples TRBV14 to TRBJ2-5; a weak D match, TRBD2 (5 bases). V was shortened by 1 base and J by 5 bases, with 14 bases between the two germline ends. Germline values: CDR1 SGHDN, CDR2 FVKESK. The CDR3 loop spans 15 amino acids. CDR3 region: CASSQVAGRLETQYF. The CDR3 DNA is TGTGCCAGCAGCCAAGTGGCGGGTCGATTGGAGACCCAGTACTTC.